This T cell receptor beta chain emerged from a study of blood T cell repertoires in COVID-19. Looking at the study overall: COVID-19 samples from acute and convalescent phases originated in the United States, Italy and Spain. The analysed material was cDNA or gDNA that came from T cells, B-cell-depleted T cells, or PBMCs.

The J segment lost 2 bases and the V segment lost 10 bases, leaving 10 bases of the junction unmatched. This CDR3 has 14 amino acids. Germline V gene data show CDR1 as MNHEY and CDR2 as SVGAGI. As originally analysed: Amplification of reference gene primers provided the estimated nucleated cell counts. The repertoire was sequenced with immunoSEQ multiplex PCR; TCRdb's copy has only in-frame clones and lacks some. That table furnishes V, J and clone size, whereas the DNA furnished D and trimming. The sample includes about 210,000 clones, about 91% of them seen just once. This chain uses TRBV6-5 with TRBJ1-2; TRBD1 matches at 7 bases. This receptor was obtained from a man aged 25-45 years with acute or convalescent COVID-19. Source material: peripheral blood. The CDR3 loop is CATLAQGVNYGYTF. The CDR3 DNA reads TGTGCCACCCTGGCGCAGGGGGTGAACTATGGCTACACCTTC.